This TCR beta chain was documented in a study of T cells in Graves' hyperthyroidism and ophthalmopathy. Study-level information: Peripheral blood was taken when the disease was first diagnosed, before any treatment began.

This CDR3 is 18 amino acids long. Trimming removed 5 bases from V and 0 bases from J, with 17 bases in between. Germline values: CDR1 LNHDA, CDR2 SQIVND (reference sequence). General study results and limits: The model anticipated ophthalmopathy a median around 6 months pre-onset.

Researchers took RNA transcripts and amplified the TCR beta CDR3 regions from them. First-round RT-PCR targeting the TCR CDR3 was performed with the HTBI primer set. TCRdb reanalysed the multiplex PCR reads using MiXCR and keeps one entry per CDR3 protein. Here the sample spans a few hundred thousand distinct CDR3 sequences, approximately 14% being singletons. Details on this clonotype: Its antigen is not identified.

This TCR was recovered from a woman under 40 with Graves' hyperthyroidism. The sample taken for sequencing was blood. V and J are TRBV19 and TRBJ2-6; D might be TRBD2 (5 bases). CDR3 amino acids: CASSGDGISSSGANVLTF. In DNA, the CDR3 is TGTGCCAGTAGTGGAGACGGGATTTCTAGCTCTGGGGCCAACGTCCTGACTTTC.